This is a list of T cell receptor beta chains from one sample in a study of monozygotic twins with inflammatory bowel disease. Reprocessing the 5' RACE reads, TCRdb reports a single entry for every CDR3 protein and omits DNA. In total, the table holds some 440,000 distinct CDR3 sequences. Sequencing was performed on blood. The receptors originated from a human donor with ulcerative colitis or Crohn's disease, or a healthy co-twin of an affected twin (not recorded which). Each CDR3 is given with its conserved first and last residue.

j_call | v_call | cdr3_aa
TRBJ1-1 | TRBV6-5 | CASRPRDQGVAFF
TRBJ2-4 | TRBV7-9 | CASSFQGEDIQYF
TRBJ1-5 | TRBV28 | CASSLGTPRIQHF
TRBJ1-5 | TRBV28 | CASSSTGPLSQPQHF
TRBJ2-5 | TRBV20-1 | CSASWGPTAETQYF
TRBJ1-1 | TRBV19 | CASSSGRFNTEAFF
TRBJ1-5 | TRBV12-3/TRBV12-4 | CASSSEYQPQHF
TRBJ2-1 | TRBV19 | CASSIDGFEQFF
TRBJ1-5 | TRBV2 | CASRGLVEPQHF
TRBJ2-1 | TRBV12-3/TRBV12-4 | CASRRTTTSYNEQFF
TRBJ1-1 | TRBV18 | CASSPGTPEAFF
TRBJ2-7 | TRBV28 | CASSSGGHYEQYF
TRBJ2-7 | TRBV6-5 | CASHPTATYEQYF
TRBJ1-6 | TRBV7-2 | CASRSRTGMNSPLHF
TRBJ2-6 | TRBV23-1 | CASIPTGSFPSGANVLTF
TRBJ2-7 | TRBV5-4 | CASSPESGTGSPYEQYF
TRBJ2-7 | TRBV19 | CASSAGTVTYEQYF